Listed here are 20 T cell receptor beta chains from one sample, sequenced in a study of T-cell memory formation after mild COVID-19. MiXCR was run by TCRdb on the 5' RACE reads, yielding one entry per CDR3 protein. The sample records roughly 160,000 distinct CDR3 sequences, approximately 13% being singletons. Sequencing used PBMCs or a T cell subset sorted from them (not recorded which). Source of these receptors: a young man who had mild COVID-19 (a few samples of this study predate the infection). Cell type and time point are not known.

The chain has TRBV20-1 and TRBJ1-1; D remains ambiguous. V shed 5 bases and J shed 6 bases, with 19 bases lying between them. Germline CDR1 DFQATT, CDR2 SNEGSKA (reference sequence). The CDR3 totals 14 residues. The CDR3 here is CSASSGPKRPEAFF. Written as DNA, the CDR3 is TGCAGTGCTTCATCTGGACCCAAAAGGCCTGAAGCTTTCTTT.

This clonotype showed up just a few times. A clone one base away is much larger, so this may be a read error. The chain combines TRBV4-1 with TRBJ2-3; D call uncertain. The CDR3 runs to 16 residues. CDR1 is MGHRA and CDR2 is YSYEKL in the germline V gene. Trimming stripped 0 bases from V and 0 bases from J, with 10 bases between. CDR3 amino acids: CASSQEGFPSTDTQYF. DNA for the CDR3: TGCGCCAGCAGCCAAGAGGGGTTCCCTAGCACAGATACGCAGTATTTT.

The rearrangement uses TRBV20-1 and TRBJ2-1; 10 bases map to TRBD2. CDR1 is DFQATT, CDR2 SNEGSKA, per germline (reference sequence). Trimming took 4 bases from V and 2 from J; bases not matched to a gene: 2. The CDR3 is made up of 14 amino acids. The DNA for the CDR3 is TGCAGTGCTACTAGCGGGAGTCCCTACAATGAGCAGTTCTTC. It specifies CSATSGSPYNEQFF.

This clonotype was observed at least ten times. The CDR3 reads CASSVEQETQYF. CDR3 bases: TGTGCCAGCAGCGTAGAGCAAGAGACCCAGTACTTC. The chain has TRBV9 and TRBJ2-5; D remains unclear. This CDR3 is 12 amino acids long. Trimming took off 0 bases at V and 2 bases at J, with 2 bases between the two ends. Germline V gives CDR1 SGDLS, CDR2 YYNGEE.

The V gene is TRBV27, the J gene TRBJ1-1; maybe TRBD1 (5 bases). The CDR3 runs 14 residues. Germline V gene sequence: CDR1 MNHEY, CDR2 SMNVEV (reference sequence). Trimming left V 3 bases short and J 0 bases short, with 8 bases between. CDR3 amino acids: CASSFDSLNTEAFF. Written as DNA, the CDR3 is TGTGCCAGCAGTTTCGACAGTTTGAACACTGAAGCTTTCTTT.

The CDR3 nucleotides are TGTGCCTGGAGCCCCTTGGGAGCTAACTATGGCTACACCTTC. Translating it yields CAWSPLGANYGYTF. V usage is TRBV30 and J usage is TRBJ1-2; D gene unclear. The CDR3 runs to 14 residues. V gave up 3 bases and J gave up 0 bases, with 11 bases separating them. Per germline, CDR1 GTSNPN and CDR2 SVGIG (reference sequence).

The chain combines TRBV29-1 with TRBJ2-5; 7 bases agree with TRBD1. V dropped 7 bases and J dropped 3; count of bases not matched to a gene: 20. Germline V gives CDR1 SQVTM, CDR2 ANQGSEA. The CDR3 consists of 17 residues. The chain's CDR3 is CSAELDQPGQPKETQYF. CDR3 bases: TGCAGCGCCGAGCTTGATCAACCGGGACAGCCTAAAGAGACCCAGTACTTC.

The V and J genes are TRBV19 and TRBJ1-1, with D hard to call. The V end was cut by 1 base, the J end by 0 bases, with 12 bases between. The CDR3 extends over 16 amino acids. Germline V gene lookup returns CDR1 LNHDA and CDR2 SQIVND (reference sequence). The CDR3: CASSIGDRKMNTEAFF. The CDR3 region has the DNA TGTGCCAGTAGTATAGGCGATAGGAAAATGAACACTGAAGCTTTCTTT.

This rearrangement joins TRBV7-9 to TRBJ1-2; no clear D gene. The CDR3 extends over 14 amino acids. V gave up 4 bases and J gave up 4 bases, with 13 bases separating them. The germline gives CDR1 SEHNR, CDR2 FQNEAQ (reference sequence). CDR3 DNA: TGTGCCAGCAGCTCAGACCCTCCACCCTATGGCTACACCTTC. Protein: CASSSDPPPYGYTF.

This clonotype was seen more than once but under ten times. The chain recombines TRBV6-5 with TRBJ1-6; TRBD1 matches at 8 bases. The V gene's germline CDR1 is MNHEY and CDR2 SVGAGI. The CDR3 consists of 14 residues. V was clipped by 8 bases and J by 14 bases; unmatched bases: 14. The CDR3 DNA sequence: TGTGCCAGCGCCTTTTTGGACAGGGCGTCGTCCCTCCACTTT. This encodes CASAFLDRASSLHF.

This clonotype has a count of ten or more. The chain recombines TRBV18 with TRBJ2-5; D call uncertain. Per germline, CDR1 KGHSH and CDR2 LQKENI. Trimming took 3 bases from V and 3 from J, leaving 8 bases between them. CDR3 length equals 13 residues. The CDR3 here is CASSPGSEETQYF. The CDR3 bases are TGTGCCAGCTCACCGGGCAGTGAAGAGACCCAGTACTTC.

This clonotype was detected only a few times. J is TRBJ1-5 and V is TRBV6-5; D is perhaps TRBD1 (6 bases). From germline, CDR1 is MNHEY and CDR2 SVGAGI. Trimming took 5 bases from V and 4 from J, leaving 15 bases between them. CDR3 length: 15 residues. The CDR3 region is CASSALGGANQPQHF. CDR3 sequence (DNA): TGTGCCAGCAGTGCCTTGGGGGGCGCTAATCAGCCCCAGCATTTT.

The chain has TRBV3-1 and TRBJ2-5, with D perhaps matching TRBD1 (5 bases). This CDR3 has 15 amino acids. The ends were cut back, 4 bases at V and 4 bases at J, with 16 bases in the middle. The germline V gene has CDR1 LGHDT and CDR2 YNNKEL (reference sequence). Here the CDR3 reads CASSLLGRGAETQYF. CDR3 bases: TGTGCCAGCAGCCTCCTGGGTAGGGGTGCAGAGACCCAGTACTTC.

This chain joins TRBV5-1 and TRBJ2-3, with D possibly matching TRBD2 (6 bases). The germline V gene encodes CDR1 SGHRS and CDR2 YFSETQ. Trimming shortened V by 1 base and J by 5 bases, and 11 bases separated the two germline ends. The CDR3 has 14 amino acids. The CDR3 nucleotides are TGCGCCAGCAGCTTGAGCCAGCGGGTAGATACGCAGTATTTT. It is translated as CASSLSQRVDTQYF.

This clonotype was observed at least ten times. The gene calls are TRBV29-1 and TRBJ2-3; D is possibly TRBD2 (5 bases). Germline V gene sequence: CDR1 SQVTM, CDR2 ANQGSEA. This CDR3 comprises 11 residues. The germline V and J ends were trimmed by 5 bases and 5 bases, with 8 bases remaining between them. The CDR3 DNA follows: TGCAGCGTTAACAGCGGAGATACGCAGTATTTT. It translates to CSVNSGDTQYF.

This clonotype was counted between two and nine times. The chain is built from TRBV3-2 and TRBJ2-7; the table gives TRBD1 as D, unverified against the DNA. TRBV3-2 is given as a pseudogene. The CDR3 runs 17 residues. Written as DNA, the CDR3 is TGTGCCAGCAGCCAAGGCGTCCCTCTCCACTCCTGCTACGAGCAGTACGTC. This translates into CASSQGVPLHSCYEQYV.

V is TRBV18 and J is TRBJ2-1; 7 positions match TRBD2. The ends lost 2 bases at V and 2 bases at J; junction bases unmatched: 6. Germline V CDR1 and CDR2: KGHSH, LQKENI. The CDR3 consists of 16 residues. The CDR3 region has the DNA TGTGCCAGCTCACCAAATCGAGGGAGGGCCTACAATGAGCAGTTCTTC. This codes for CASSPNRGRAYNEQFF.

This clonotype was seen only a few times. This chain connects TRBV7-2 to TRBJ2-3, with D possibly matching TRBD2 (5 bases). CDR1 and CDR2 from the germline V gene are SGHTA and FQGNSA. V lost 2 bases, J lost 14 bases, and 20 bases lay in between. There are 14 residues in the CDR3. CDR3 in amino acids: CASSLRVRGYRPYF. The CDR3 DNA reads TGTGCCAGCAGCTTACGGGTCCGGGGTTACCGCCCGTATTTT.

This clonotype has more than one count but fewer than ten. The chain carries TRBV12-3 or TRBV12-4 and TRBJ2-7; D remains unclear. The CDR3 runs to 11 residues. The germline V and J ends were trimmed by 6 bases and 7 bases, with 10 bases remaining between them. The CDR3 protein is CASSVVSEQYF. In nucleotides, the CDR3 is TGTGCCAGCAGCGTTGTAAGTGAGCAGTACTTC.

This clonotype was detected a few times. The gene calls are TRBV7-9 and TRBJ1-2; 10 bases match TRBD1. Losses at the gene ends were 5 bases for V and 8 bases for J; bases not matched to a gene: 2. CDR1 and CDR2 (germline): SEHNR, FQNEAQ (reference sequence). The CDR3 is 12 residues long. For the CDR3, the DNA is TGTGCCAGCAGCGGACAGGGGGGCGGCTACACCTTC. Protein sequence: CASSGQGGGYTF.